This T cell receptor beta chain stems from a study of Ad26.COV2.S vaccination and SARS-CoV-2 variants. Broader study findings: Using TCR breadth and depth analyses may have led to underestimated total T cell responses.

Treatment meaning: around 19 received Ad26.COV2.S at low or high dose, single or two shots; a few received placebo; per-sample allocation not given. At day 63 after the first vaccine or placebo injection, samples were drawn. Germline assignment: CDR1 MNHEY and CDR2 SVGEGT. There are 13 residues in the CDR3. The germline V and J ends were trimmed by 4 bases and 4 bases, with 10 bases remaining between them. The table came from immunoSEQ multiplex PCR; TCRdb's copy has only in-frame clones and leaves some out. The table has hundreds of thousands of clones, approximately 90% seen once. A word on this clone: As yet, its antigen is unknown.

Sequencing used peripheral blood, obtained in a trial of Ad26.COV2.S vaccine versus placebo. The rearrangement links TRBV6-2 or TRBV6-3 to TRBJ1-2; a possible D gene is TRBD1 (5 bases). The clonotype originates from a person aged 18-60 years who received the Ad26.COV2.S COVID-19 vaccine or a placebo. This CDR3 is CASSSQGIYGYTF. For the CDR3, the DNA is TGTGCCAGCAGTTCGCAGGGCATCTATGGCTACACCTTC.